There are a few counts of the clone carrying this T cell receptor beta chain. Its cognate antigen is unknown. TCR alpha and TCR beta cDNA libraries carrying sample barcodes and UMIs were produced by 5'RACE using constant-segment primers. TCRdb re-derived calls from the 5' RACE reads in MiXCR, one entry per CDR3 protein. The repertoire holds about 180,000 distinct CDR3 sequences, with 16% as singletons. This sample is part of a study of T-cell memory formation after mild COVID-19. Study in general: Largely donor-specific sequence clusters came from two donors.

Whole-study results and caveats: Among clones contracting day 15 to 85, CD4/CD8 was balanced, whereas later expanders leaned CD4+. Pre-infection memory showed some responding clones, and this suggested that cross-reactive memory joined.

This receptor was taken from an adult woman who had mild COVID-19 (a few samples of this study predate the infection). Cell type and time point are not known. The sample comprised PBMCs or a T cell subset sorted from them (not recorded which).

CDR3 in amino acids: CASSLSGIGNTEAFF. In DNA form, the CDR3 reads TGCGCCAGCAGCTTGTCAGGGATCGGAAACACTGAAGCTTTCTTT. V and J are TRBV5-1 and TRBJ1-1, with D perhaps matching TRBD1 (5 bases). V dropped 1 base and J dropped 2 bases, with 12 bases sitting between them. CDR3 length: 15 residues. Germline CDR1 SGHRS, CDR2 YFSETQ. The whole variable domain, remainder taken from reference TRBV5-1 and TRBJ1-1, is KAGVTQTPRYLIKTRGQQVTLSCSPISGHRSVSWYQQTPGQGLQFLFEYFSETQRNKGNFPGRFSGRQFSNSRSEMNVSTLELGDSALYLCASSLSGIGNTEAFFGQGTRLTVV.